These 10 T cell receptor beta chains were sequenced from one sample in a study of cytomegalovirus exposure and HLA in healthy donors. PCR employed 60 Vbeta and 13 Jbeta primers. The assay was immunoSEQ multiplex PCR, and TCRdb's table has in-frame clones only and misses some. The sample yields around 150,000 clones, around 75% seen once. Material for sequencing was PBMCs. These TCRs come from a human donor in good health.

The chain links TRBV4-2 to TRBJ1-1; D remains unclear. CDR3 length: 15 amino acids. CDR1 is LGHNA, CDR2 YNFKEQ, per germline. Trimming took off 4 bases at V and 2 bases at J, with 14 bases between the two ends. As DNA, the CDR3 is TGTGCCAGCAGCCCCCGGGGTGAAGACAACACTGAAGCTTTCTTT. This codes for CASSPRGEDNTEAFF.

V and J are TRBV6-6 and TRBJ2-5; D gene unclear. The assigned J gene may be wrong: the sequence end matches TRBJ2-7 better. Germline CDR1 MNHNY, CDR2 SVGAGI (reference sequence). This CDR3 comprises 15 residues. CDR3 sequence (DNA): TGTGCCAGCAGTTACAAGCGTGGTACATCCTACGAGCAGTACTTC. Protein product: CASSYKRGTSYEQYF.

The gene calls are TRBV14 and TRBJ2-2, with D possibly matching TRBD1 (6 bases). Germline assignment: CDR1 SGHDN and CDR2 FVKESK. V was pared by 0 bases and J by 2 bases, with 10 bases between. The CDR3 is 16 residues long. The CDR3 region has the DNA TGTGCCAGCAGCCAAGACTGGACAGCCAACACCGGGGAGCTGTTTTTT. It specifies CASSQDWTANTGELFF.

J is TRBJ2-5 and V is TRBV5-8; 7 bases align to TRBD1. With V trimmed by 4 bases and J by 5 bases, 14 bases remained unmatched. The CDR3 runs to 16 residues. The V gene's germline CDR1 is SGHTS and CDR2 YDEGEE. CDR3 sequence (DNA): TGTGCCAGCAGCGAACAGACAGGGTGGAAATTGGAGACCCAGTACTTC. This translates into CASSEQTGWKLETQYF.

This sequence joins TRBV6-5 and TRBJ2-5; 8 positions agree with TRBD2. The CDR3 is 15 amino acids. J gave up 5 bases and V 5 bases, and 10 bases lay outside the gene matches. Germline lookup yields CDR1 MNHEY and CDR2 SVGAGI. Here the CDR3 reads CASSHREGRGETQYF. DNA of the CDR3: TGTGCCAGCAGTCACCGGGAGGGGCGAGGGGAGACCCAGTACTTC.

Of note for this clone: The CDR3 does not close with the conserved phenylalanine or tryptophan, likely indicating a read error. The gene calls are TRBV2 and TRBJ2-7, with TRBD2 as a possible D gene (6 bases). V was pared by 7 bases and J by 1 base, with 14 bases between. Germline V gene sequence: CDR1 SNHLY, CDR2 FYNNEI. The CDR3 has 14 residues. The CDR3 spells CASIVRRGSYEQYL. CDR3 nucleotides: TGTGCCAGCATCGTTCGGCGGGGATCCTACGAGCAGTACCTC.

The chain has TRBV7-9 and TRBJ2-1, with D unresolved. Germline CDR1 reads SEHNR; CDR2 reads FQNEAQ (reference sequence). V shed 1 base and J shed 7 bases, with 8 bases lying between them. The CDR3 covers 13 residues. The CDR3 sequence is CASSLGGGNEQFF. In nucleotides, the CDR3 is TGTGCCAGCAGCTTAGGAGGCGGAAATGAGCAGTTCTTC.

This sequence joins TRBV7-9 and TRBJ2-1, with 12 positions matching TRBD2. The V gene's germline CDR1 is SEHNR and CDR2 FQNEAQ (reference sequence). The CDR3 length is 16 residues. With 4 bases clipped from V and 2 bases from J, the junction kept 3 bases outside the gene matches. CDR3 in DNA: TGTGCCAGCAGCTCTAGCGGGGGGGGTCCCTACAATGAGCAGTTCTTC. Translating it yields CASSSSGGGPYNEQFF.

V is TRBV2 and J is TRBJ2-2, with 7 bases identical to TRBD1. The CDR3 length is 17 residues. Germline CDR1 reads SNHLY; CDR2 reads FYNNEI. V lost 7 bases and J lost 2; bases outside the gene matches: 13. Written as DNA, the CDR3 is TGTGCCAGCAATACGGACAGGCAGATCATTAACACCGGGGAGCTGTTTTTT. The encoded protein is CASNTDRQIINTGELFF.

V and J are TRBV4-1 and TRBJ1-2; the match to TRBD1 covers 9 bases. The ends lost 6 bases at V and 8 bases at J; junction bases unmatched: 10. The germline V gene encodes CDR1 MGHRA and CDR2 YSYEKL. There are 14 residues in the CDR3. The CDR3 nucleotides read TGCGCCAGCAGTTCACCGGGACAGGGAAGGGGCTACACCTTC. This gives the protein CASSSPGQGRGYTF.